A single sample gave rise to the 18 T cell receptor beta chains below, sequenced in a study of blood T cell repertoires in COVID-19. Data came from immunoSEQ multiplex PCR; TCRdb stores just in-frame clones and leaves some out. The repertoire consists of 300,000 to 350,000 clones, with approximately 90% occurring once and the leading ten covering around 3.9%. Input material: PBMCs or T cells enriched from blood (not recorded which). These TCRs come from a woman in her 30s who had been exposed to COVID-19.

The chain carries TRBV7-2 and TRBJ2-5, with TRBD2 identical over 12 bases. From germline, CDR1 is SGHTA and CDR2 FQGNSA. Trimming at V came to 5 bases and at J to 3 bases, leaving 7 bases not matched to a gene. This CDR3 is built from 16 residues. CDR3 in DNA: TGTGCCAGCAGCACCCTAGCGGGGGGGCCGGAAGAGACCCAGTACTTC. This sequence encodes CASSTLAGGPEETQYF. Filled out from reference TRBV7-2 and TRBJ2-5, the complete variable domain reads GAGVSQSPSNKVTEKGKDVELRCDPISGHTALYWYRQSLGQGLEFLIYFQGNSAPDKSGLPSDRFSAERTGGSVSTLTIQRTQQEDSAVYLCASSTLAGGPEETQYFGPGTRLLVL.

This chain connects TRBV5-4 to TRBJ1-4; possible D gene TRBD1, 5 bases. The V gene's germline CDR1 is SGHNT and CDR2 YYREEE (reference sequence). The CDR3 extends over 13 amino acids. V was clipped by 3 bases and J by 5 bases, with 8 bases between them. The CDR3 bases are TGTGCCAGCAGCTATCCAGGGAATGAAAAACTGTTTTTT. It codes for CASSYPGNEKLFF.

This chain links TRBV7-9 with TRBJ2-5; TRBD1 aligns across 9 bases. The J segment lost 5 bases and the V segment lost 5 bases, leaving 3 bases of the junction unmatched. Germline lookup yields CDR1 SEHNR and CDR2 FQNEAQ (reference sequence). This CDR3 contains 13 residues. Written as DNA, the CDR3 is TGTGCCAGCAGCCCAGGACAGGGGGAGACCCAGTACTTC. Translation: CASSPGQGETQYF.

The V call is TRBV7-8, the J call TRBJ1-2; D perhaps matches TRBD1 (5 bases). Per the germline V gene, CDR1 is SGHVS and CDR2 is FQNEAQ. The germline V and J ends were trimmed by 2 bases and 4 bases, with 17 bases remaining between them. The CDR3 consists of 16 residues. The CDR3 protein is CASSLLSGSRGYGYTF. The CDR3 DNA reads as TGTGCCAGCAGCTTACTATCTGGGTCTAGGGGCTATGGCTACACCTTC. The full variable domain, completed using reference TRBV7-8 and TRBJ1-2, is GAGVSQSPRYKVAKRGQDVALRCDPISGHVSLFWYQQALGQGPEFLTYFQNEAQLDKSGLPSDRFFAERPEGSVSTLKIQRTQQEDSAVYLCASSLLSGSRGYGYTFGSGTRLTVV.

The chain has TRBV4-2 and TRBJ1-5; D not resolved. V shed 0 bases and J shed 6 bases, with 15 bases lying between them. CDR3 size: 16 residues. CDR1 and CDR2 (germline): LGHNA, YNFKEQ. The CDR3 protein is CASSQDNAWALQPQHF. DNA of the CDR3: TGTGCCAGCAGCCAAGATAATGCTTGGGCCCTTCAGCCCCAGCATTTT.

This CDR3 reads CASGTAANTGELFF. DNA for the CDR3: TGTGCCAGCGGGACAGCCGCGAACACCGGGGAGCTGTTTTTT. The chain uses TRBV5-6 and TRBJ2-2; 7 nucleotides line up with TRBD1. The CDR3 totals 14 residues. Losses at the gene ends were 7 bases for V and 0 bases for J; bases not matched to a gene: 3. CDR1 is SGHDT and CDR2 is YYEEEE in the germline V gene.

This clone has only one observation. The chain joins TRBV7-2 to TRBJ2-5; 8 bases are shared with TRBD2. J gave up 5 bases and V 3 bases, and 8 bases lay outside the gene matches. This CDR3 is 15 amino acids long. Germline values: CDR1 SGHTA, CDR2 FQGNSA. CDR3 sequence: CASSFTSGDGETQYF. CDR3 nucleotides: TGTGCCAGCAGCTTCACTAGCGGAGACGGGGAGACCCAGTACTTC.

Notes on this clone: This sample also contains other DNA sequences that code for the same CDR3. The chain couples TRBV9 to TRBJ2-7; 7 positions agree with TRBD1. J was trimmed by 3 bases and V by 0 bases; bases with no gene match: 3. Germline CDR1 and CDR2: SGDLS and YYNGEE. The CDR3 has 14 amino acids. CDR3: CASSVGDRVYEQYF. The CDR3 DNA is TGTGCCAGCAGCGTAGGTGACAGGGTCTACGAGCAGTACTTC.

The chain is built from TRBV5-8 and TRBJ1-6; maybe TRBD1 (6 bases). V was pared by 2 bases and J by 5 bases, with 23 bases between. The germline V gene encodes CDR1 SGHTS and CDR2 YDEGEE. The CDR3 covers 19 residues. CDR3 in DNA: TGTGCCAGCAGCTTTTATCCGGGACATCCCCGCATCAATAATTCACCCCTCCACTTT. It encodes CASSFYPGHPRINNSPLHF.

The gene calls are TRBV3-1 (or the pseudogene TRBV3-2) and TRBJ1-1; the match to TRBD1 covers 8 bases. Trimming took 5 bases from V and 11 from J; bases not matched to a gene: 4. CDR3 length: 11 residues. The germline V gene encodes CDR1 LGHDT and CDR2 YNNKEL (reference sequence). Here the CDR3 reads CASSYRGEAFF. CDR3 nucleotide sequence: TGTGCCAGCAGCTACAGGGGGGAGGCTTTCTTT.

The V call is TRBV3-1 (or the pseudogene TRBV3-2), the J call TRBJ2-7, with D unclear. This CDR3 contains 13 residues. In germline, CDR1 is LGHDT, CDR2 YNNKEL (reference sequence). V was cut by 3 bases and J by 0 bases, with 6 bases left in between. The CDR3 is CASSHSHSYEQYF. The CDR3, as DNA: TGTGCCAGCAGCCATAGTCACTCCTACGAGCAGTACTTC.

This clone was seen at least ten times. CDR3 sequence (DNA): TGTGCCAGCGACAGGGGACACTCTGGAAACACCATATATTTT. This encodes CASDRGHSGNTIYF. This rearrangement joins TRBV21-1 to TRBJ1-3; TRBD1, the table's D call, lacks a check against the DNA. TRBV21-1 is assigned pseudogene status. The CDR3 length is 14 residues.

This clone was counted ten times or more. The V and J genes are TRBV7-2 and TRBJ1-2, with 7 bases identical to TRBD1. V trimming: 5 bases; J trimming: 0 bases; junction bases outside the gene matches: 15. The germline V gene has CDR1 SGHTA and CDR2 FQGNSA. This CDR3 contains 18 residues. For the CDR3, the DNA is TGTGCCAGCAGCCTTCAGGGGGACCCACCCGTACCTAACTATGGCTACACCTTC. Translation: CASSLQGDPPVPNYGYTF.

This chain connects TRBV14 to TRBJ1-2, with 7 bases identical to TRBD1. V gave up 0 bases and J gave up 8 bases; unmatched junction bases: 12. The CDR3 runs to 16 residues. Germline V CDR1 and CDR2: SGHDN, FVKESK. The CDR3 region is CASSQDLKGGAKGYTF. Written as DNA, the CDR3 is TGTGCCAGCAGCCAAGATTTGAAAGGGGGCGCGAAGGGCTACACCTTC.

This clone was found a few times. The chain carries TRBV5-1 and TRBJ1-1; 8 bases match TRBD1. The length of the CDR3 is 13 residues. CDR1 SGHRS and CDR2 YFSETQ come from the germline V gene. The junction had 2 bases not matched to a gene; V was cut back by 1 base and J by 6 bases. The CDR3 coding sequence is TGCGCCAGCAGCTTGTCACAGGGGGCTGAAGCTTTCTTT. It specifies CASSLSQGAEAFF. The full variable domain, completed using reference TRBV5-1 and TRBJ1-1, is KAGVTQTPRYLIKTRGQQVTLSCSPISGHRSVSWYQQTPGQGLQFLFEYFSETQRNKGNFPGRFSGRQFSNSRSEMNVSTLELGDSALYLCASSLSQGAEAFFGQGTRLTVV.

J is TRBJ1-2 and V is TRBV4-3, with unresolved D. Deletions cut 2 bases from V and 4 bases from J, with 8 bases between. Germline values: CDR1 LGHNA, CDR2 YSLEER. The CDR3 runs 13 residues. CDR3 residues: CASSQSGGYGYTF. CDR3 bases: TGCGCCAGCAGCCAATCCGGTGGCTATGGCTACACCTTC.

The genes are TRBV5-8 and TRBJ1-5, with D hard to call. Per the germline V gene, CDR1 is SGHTS and CDR2 is YDEGEE. This CDR3 has 15 amino acids. The ends were cut back, 4 bases at V and 3 bases at J, with 14 bases in the middle. CDR3 in DNA: TGTGCCAGCAGCGGCAGTTCGAGGTTCAATCAGCCCCAGCATTTT. This encodes CASSGSSRFNQPQHF.

This chain joins TRBV4-1 and TRBJ1-2; TRBD1 aligns across 7 bases. CDR3 length: 14 amino acids. Germline lookup yields CDR1 MGHRA and CDR2 YSYEKL. J was trimmed by 8 bases and V by 2 bases; bases with no gene match: 8. DNA for the CDR3: TGCGCCAGCAGCCAAAATAGAGGGGACAGCGGCTACACCTTC. Translated: CASSQNRGDSGYTF.